This TCR beta chain is from a study of post-analysis software for immune sequencing data. Study background: There were relapsing-remitting, secondary progressive and progressive-relapsing multiple sclerosis among the disease courses included. Points from the study as a whole: When patients were compared with controls, four to six TRBV segments were more frequent, TRBV5-6, TRBV5-1 and TRBV20-1 among them. Relative to controls, patients with multiple sclerosis showed significantly lower normalized Chao1 diversity.

In the case of this clonotype: Its antigen is as yet unknown.

The trim removed 8 bases at V and 8 bases at J, leaving 7 bases unmatched. Germline V gene lookup returns CDR1 KGHDR and CDR2 SFDVKD. CDR3 length equals 15 residues. Included in the TCR beta cDNA libraries were unique molecular identifiers. Starting from approximately 0.95 to 9.8 million T cells, the study yielded about 490,000 cDNA molecules. TCRdb re-called the PCR reads with MiXCR, one entry per CDR3 protein. The sample lists about half a million distinct CDR3 sequences; over 35% were seen once. The sequenced sample consisted of blood. The receptor was derived from a girl aged 10 to 17 with multiple sclerosis. The chain links TRBV24-1 to TRBJ2-1, with 14 bases aligning to TRBD2. CDR3 sequence (DNA): TGTGCCACCACCGGGACTAGCGGGAGTATGGATGAGCAGTTCTTC. Its protein product is CATTGTSGSMDEQFF.